The sequence of this T cell receptor (beta chain) was determined in a study of T cell repertoires in ileal Crohn's disease (dated 2019 in TCRdb). The study in broad terms: The median duration of disease was roughly 7.6 years, and at the time of surgery around 35% of patients were active smokers. Every patient underwent surgery because of a complication, which was stricturing disease in 61% of cases and penetrating disease in about 39%. Roughly half of the patients were given postoperative therapy, with ten to eleven receiving thiopurines and under 20 receiving anti-TNF agents. The M6 samples were biopsies of the neoterminal ileum collected during postoperative colonoscopy. The TCR repertoire was analysed in approximately 60 patients with Crohn's disease drawn from a prospective multicentre cohort. The study was conducted in parallel with a multicentre cohort built to find predictors of early endoscopic recurrence after ileocolonic resection. A Rutgeerts score higher than i0 was the definition used for endoscopic postoperative recurrence. The study sequenced 150 to 200 mucosal samples from more than 50 patients, taken at several locations on the surgical specimen and at postoperative endoscopy. The research as a whole found: More high-frequency clones were carried by sorted CD8 T cells than by CD4 T cells, suggesting that mucosal expansions were mainly CD8. Only a subgroup of patients, of unstated size, had their mucosal CD4 and CD8 T cells sorted and sequenced. Postoperative endoscopy was performed at varying times within the first year after surgery, with a median delay of around 6.7 months. A significantly higher proportion of clonal expansions was observed in active smokers at surgery than in non-smokers (roughly 27% vs 19%, p=0.02). Endoscopic recurrence was found to be associated with higher high-frequency clone percentages at surgery, and recurrence was observed in all patients with clonality above 26.8% (18/57).

Roughly 500 nanograms of biopsy DNA per sample were submitted for commercial TCRB immunosequencing. A two-step, amplification bias-controlled multiplex PCR was used by Adaptive Biotechnology to amplify CDR3 regions from genomic DNA. Primers covering every V and J gene segment were used in the first PCR, while barcodes and Illumina adapters were added in the second PCR. CDR3 libraries were sequenced on an Illumina instrument. Concerning the study's data processing: The analysis drew on both the pipelines supplied by the vendor and custom analysis of the raw data in R/Bioconductor running R version 3.3.0. Clonality, which ranges from 0 to 1, was calculated as the inverse of the normalised Shannon entropy across all productive clones. High-frequency clones were defined as the repertoire share of the top 100 clones, retaining only clones passing a 95% confidence test. Repertoire diversity was measured with the Simpson index, and overlap between samples was measured with the Morisita-Horn index. TCRdb limited this immuneACCESS table to in-frame rearrangements with V and J called. A share of clones is missing; checked studies link under half to unresolved V genes, and the rest is unexplained. The V and J calls and clone size are taken from that table; D and trimming were inferred from the DNA. Counted in this sample were some 9,100 clones; more than 75% of them appeared once. Less than 20% of the sample goes to the ten largest clones.

Inclusive of the bounding cysteine and phenylalanine, the CDR3 is 13 residues long. Only the CDR3 DNA stays, 39 bases, in frame from base 1. The CDR1 and CDR2 encoded by the germline V gene are MDHEN and SYDVKM. Clipping removes 8 bases from V and 1 base from J, with 5 as the unmatched junction base count. The time point label of this sample denotes: neoterminal ileum biopsy at postoperative endoscopy, about 6 months after surgery. Adults with ileal or ileocolonic Crohn's disease and an indication for ileocolonic resection were eligible for inclusion. Before DNA extraction, whole ileal mucosal biopsies were kept frozen at -80 degrees C. A TRizol-based method was used to extract genomic DNA from the frozen whole biopsies, and the DNA was quantified with a NanoDrop 2000 spectrophotometer. This clone has a single count. This receptor's antigen is unknown. No much larger clone exists at a distance of one base, and base qualities are not known.

This TCR was recovered from an adult with Crohn's disease. The rearrangement combines TRBV28 with TRBJ2-7, and 7 junction bases match TRBD1. Sequenced material: ileal tissue. The bases read TGTGCCAGCGGCTTGACAGGGTCCTACGAGCAGTACTTC. Its translation is CASGLTGSYEQYF.